The 24 T cell receptor beta chains below were found in one sample sequenced in a study of beta chain features in type 1 diabetes. Sequencing targeted expressed TCRB transcripts, as all isolated RNA had been reverse transcribed. The data were produced by immunoSEQ multiplex PCR, yet TCRdb's version contains in-frame clones alone and is incomplete. The sample records about 140,000 clones, roughly 9.7% being singletons. The sample comprised central memory CD4+ T cells from blood. These receptors were taken from a woman aged 40 to 55 in good health.

The rearrangement joins TRBV12-5 to TRBJ2-1, with 11 positions matching TRBD1. With V trimmed by 1 base and J by 1 base, 6 bases remained unmatched. The CDR3 is 18 residues long. Germline lookup yields CDR1 LGHNT and CDR2 FRNRAP. The CDR3 spells CASGLDRTGGPSYNEQFF. In DNA, the CDR3 is TGTGCTAGTGGTTTGGACCGGACAGGGGGCCCATCCTACAATGAGCAGTTCTTC.

This clone occurred a few times. One junction end does not reproduce the germline sequence, and a read error may be involved. This chain connects TRBV27 to TRBJ2-2, with 7 nucleotides matching TRBD1. The V gene's germline CDR1 is MNHEY and CDR2 SMNVEV (reference sequence). The CDR3 sequence is 17 residues long. The CDR3 loop reads CASSSASTDRAAGELFF. CDR3 bases: TGTGCCAGCAGTTCCGCGTCCACCGACAGGGCGGCCGGTGAGCTGTTTTTT.

This clone has only a few counts. J is TRBJ2-3 and V is TRBV10-3, with TRBD2 matching over 9 bases. Germline CDR1 reads ENHRY; CDR2 reads SYGVKD. This CDR3 contains 14 residues. J was trimmed by 6 bases and V by 4 bases; bases with no gene match: 5. CDR3 nucleotides: TGTGCCATCAGTGCTGTAGCGGGGGACGATACGCAGTATTTT. Translation gives CAISAVAGDDTQYF.

This clone was observed at least ten times. This specimen includes other DNA sequences encoding the same CDR3. The V gene is TRBV5-1, the J gene TRBJ2-7; possible D gene TRBD1, 6 bases. The CDR3 runs to 14 residues. Looked up from germline, CDR1 is SGHRS and CDR2 is YFSETQ. V lost 0 bases and J lost 2, with 9 bases in between. The CDR3 here is CASSLDQGTYEQYF. The CDR3 DNA follows: TGCGCCAGCAGCTTGGACCAGGGGACCTACGAGCAGTACTTC.

The chain recombines TRBV5-1 with TRBJ1-3; a weak D match, TRBD1 (6 bases). Germline V gene data show CDR1 as SGHRS and CDR2 as YFSETQ. Between the trimmed V and J ends, which lost 3 bases and 2 bases, there was a span of 9 bases. The CDR3 has 14 amino acids. This chain's CDR3 is CASSSDRPGNTIYF. DNA of the CDR3: TGCGCCAGCAGCTCGGACAGACCTGGAAACACCATATATTTT. The full variable domain, its missing parts supplied by reference TRBV5-1 and TRBJ1-3, is KAGVTQTPRYLIKTRGQQVTLSCSPISGHRSVSWYQQTPGQGLQFLFEYFSETQRNKGNFPGRFSGRQFSNSRSEMNVSTLELGDSALYLCASSSDRPGNTIYFGEGSWLTVV.

The V gene is TRBV7-6, the J gene TRBJ1-2; weak D call: TRBD1 (6 bases). The length of the CDR3 is 14 residues. The V end lost 2 bases, the J end lost 6 bases, and 13 bases lay between the germline ends. Germline CDR1 SGHVS, CDR2 FNYEAQ. The CDR3: CASSLNRAGDGYTF. The CDR3 DNA reads TGTGCCAGCAGCTTAAACAGGGCTGGGGATGGCTACACCTTC. The full variable domain, completed using reference TRBV7-6 and TRBJ1-2, is GAGVSQSPRYKVTKRGQDVALRCDPISGHVSLYWYRQALGQGPEFLTYFNYEAQQDKSGLPNDRFSAERPEGSISTLTIQRTEQRDSAMYRCASSLNRAGDGYTFGSGTRLTVV.

The genes are TRBV5-1 and TRBJ2-5; no clear D. There are 15 residues in the CDR3. The germline V and J ends were trimmed by 9 bases and 1 base, with 19 bases remaining between them. CDR1 SGHRS and CDR2 YFSETQ come from the germline V gene. DNA of the CDR3: TGCGCCACCACGACAAACCCCTCGGCCCAAGAGACCCAGTACTTC. Protein sequence: CATTTNPSAQETQYF.

The table lists this clone with a few counts. The rearrangement uses TRBV2 and TRBJ2-3; 7 positions match TRBD1. CDR1 is SNHLY and CDR2 is FYNNEI in the germline V gene. V dropped 8 bases and J dropped 2; count of bases not matched to a gene: 7. This CDR3 region has 14 residues. CDR3: CASPTGQNTDTQYF. DNA of the CDR3: TGTGCCAGCCCGACGGGACAGAACACAGATACGCAGTATTTT.

CDR3 protein: CASSYKGTGIYEQYF. CDR3 nucleotide sequence: TGTGCCAGCAGTTATAAAGGTACAGGTATCTACGAGCAGTACTTC. The chain carries TRBV6-6 and TRBJ2-7; D might be TRBD1 (5 bases). Per the germline V gene, CDR1 is MNHNY and CDR2 is SVGAGI (reference sequence). V shed 3 bases and J shed 3 bases, with 15 bases lying between them. This CDR3 is 15 amino acids long.

This clone came up a few times. This sequence joins TRBV19 and TRBJ1-5, with a tentative D call TRBD1 (6 bases). Germline CDR1 is LNHDA and CDR2 is SQIVND (reference sequence). The CDR3 contains 15 residues. The V end lost 3 bases, the J end lost 2 bases, and 11 bases lay between the germline ends. CDR3 sequence: CASSIRGFGNQPQHF. The DNA of the CDR3 is TGTGCCAGTAGTATCAGGGGTTTTGGCAATCAGCCCCAGCATTTT.

This clone was counted a few times. The chain employs TRBV5-1 and TRBJ2-5; D gene uncertain. CDR1 and CDR2 from the germline V gene are SGHRS and YFSETQ. This CDR3 comprises 13 residues. V was clipped by 0 bases and J by 3 bases, with 6 bases between them. CDR3 in DNA: TGCGCCAGCAGCTTGGTCAGTGAAGAGACCCAGTACTTC. Translation gives CASSLVSEETQYF.

The chain recombines TRBV25-1 with TRBJ1-1, with D uncertain. V lost 5 bases and J 6 bases, leaving 13 bases between the germline ends. Per the germline V gene, CDR1 is MGHDK and CDR2 is SYGVNS. The CDR3 is 13 amino acids. The CDR3 is CASSRRRLAEAFF. For the CDR3, the DNA is TGTGCCAGCAGTCGGAGGCGTCTTGCTGAAGCTTTCTTT.

This clone was counted between two and nine times. V and J are TRBV10-3 and TRBJ2-2; 10 bases match TRBD1. V shed 9 bases and J 5 bases; nucleotides not matched to a gene: 9. The CDR3 spans 15 residues. Germline CDR1 and CDR2: ENHRY and SYGVKD. The CDR3 region is CAILDRGGRTGELFF. The CDR3 DNA follows: TGTGCCATTTTGGACAGGGGGGGCAGGACCGGGGAGCTGTTTTTT.

This clone showed up just a few times. Here the CDR3 DNA reads TGCGCCAGCAGCTTCCGGGACGAGCAGTACTTC. It codes for CASSFRDEQYF. This chain links TRBV5-1 with TRBJ2-7; D remains unclear. The CDR3 spans 11 residues. Trimming removed 2 bases from V and 5 bases from J, with 5 bases in between. Germline V gene sequence: CDR1 SGHRS, CDR2 YFSETQ.

This clone turned up a few times. The V call is TRBV19, the J call TRBJ2-1; TRBD2 might be the D (6 bases). The CDR3 extends over 17 amino acids. V lost 5 bases and J lost 4, with 21 bases in between. CDR1 is LNHDA and CDR2 is SQIVND in the germline V gene (reference sequence). The CDR3 DNA is TGTGCCAGTAGTGGCGGGTTGGGGCGGGGTGATTACAATGAGCAGTTCTTC. This codes for CASSGGLGRGDYNEQFF.

This chain joins TRBV6-1 and TRBJ1-5; TRBD1 agrees at 9 bases. The V and J ends lost 7 bases and 4 bases, in that order; junction bases with no gene match: 8. The CDR3 runs 15 residues. Germline V CDR1 and CDR2: MNHNS, SASEGT. The CDR3 protein is CASTPTGGTNQPQHF. The CDR3, as DNA: TGTGCCAGCACCCCGACAGGGGGGACGAATCAGCCCCAGCATTTT.

This clone was recorded a few times. The rearrangement joins TRBV5-6 to TRBJ1-2; possibly TRBD1 for D (5 bases). The CDR3 is 16 residues long. Deletions cut 6 bases from V and 7 bases from J, with 25 bases between. Germline V gene data show CDR1 as SGHDT and CDR2 as YYEEEE. CDR3 loop: CASTLDGGRANVGYTF. The CDR3 DNA sequence: TGTGCCAGCACCCTCGATGGGGGGAGGGCCAATGTTGGCTACACCTTC.

Only one count was recorded for this clone. The J gene is TRBJ1-4, the V gene TRBV5-6; 7 nucleotides agree with TRBD1. The CDR3 runs 14 residues. CDR1 is SGHDT and CDR2 is YYEEEE in the germline V gene. The V segment lost 4 bases and the J segment 6 bases; nucleotides outside the gene matches: 6. This chain's CDR3 is CASSLDRAHEKLFF. In DNA form, the CDR3 reads TGTGCCAGCAGCCTAGACAGGGCCCATGAAAAACTGTTTTTT.

This clone has a handful of counts. CDR3 coding DNA: TGTGCCAGCAGCCCTAGGGGCGAGCAGTACTTC. It yields the protein CASSPRGEQYF. This chain joins TRBV2 and TRBJ2-7; tentative D call: TRBD1 (5 bases). The CDR3 is 11 amino acids. The germline V gene has CDR1 SNHLY and CDR2 FYNNEI. Trimming took 6 bases from V and 6 from J, leaving 9 bases between them.

This clone has a handful of counts. The rearrangement joins TRBV5-5 to TRBJ2-5, with 8 bases matching TRBD2. This CDR3 region has 15 residues. CDR1 and CDR2 (germline): SGHKS, YYEKEE (reference sequence). V trimming: 0 bases; J trimming: 5 bases; junction bases outside the gene matches: 6. The CDR3 protein is CASSLERGRMETQYF. CDR3 DNA: TGTGCCAGCAGCTTGGAGCGGGGGCGCATGGAGACCCAGTACTTC.

There are a few counts of this clone. The V gene is TRBV6-5, the J gene TRBJ2-1; TRBD2 is a possible D gene (5 bases). Looked up from germline, CDR1 is MNHEY and CDR2 is SVGAGI. The CDR3 is 15 residues long. Deletions cut 9 bases from V and 0 bases from J, with 15 bases between. The CDR3 region has the DNA TGTGCCAGTTATGTAACTAGGAGCTCCTACAATGAGCAGTTCTTC. Its translation is CASYVTRSSYNEQFF.

DNA of the CDR3: TGTGCCATCAGTCCGGCACAGGGGGGAACGGGGACCCAGTACTTC. It translates to CAISPAQGGTGTQYF. The J gene is TRBJ2-5, the V gene TRBV10-3; the match to TRBD1 covers 8 bases. Per the germline V gene, CDR1 is ENHRY and CDR2 is SYGVKD. This CDR3 spans 15 amino acids. Losses at the gene ends were 5 bases for V and 7 bases for J; bases not matched to a gene: 12.

This clone was seen many times. This chain connects TRBV13 to TRBJ2-1; D not certain. Germline V lookup: CDR1 PRHDT, CDR2 FYEKMQ (reference sequence). Trimming left V 5 bases short and J 5 bases short, with 13 bases between. This CDR3 spans 14 amino acids. Written as DNA, the CDR3 is TGTGCCAGCAGCATAGCCCTGACACACAATGAGCAGTTCTTC. Amino acid sequence: CASSIALTHNEQFF. Together with reference TRBV13 and TRBJ2-1, the CDR3 gives the full variable domain: AAGVIQSPRHLIKEKRETATLKCYPIPRHDTVYWYQQGPGQDPQFLISFYEKMQSDKGSIPDRFSAQQFSDYHSELNMSSLELGDSALYFCASSIALTHNEQFFGPGTRLTVL.

A few counts support this clone. The DNA of the CDR3 is TGTGCCAGCAGCTTGGGACACCAAAACTATGGCTACACCTTC. It codes for CASSLGHQNYGYTF. The chain joins TRBV5-6 to TRBJ1-2; D gene uncertain. V dropped 0 bases and J dropped 2 bases, with 8 bases sitting between them. Germline V gene sequence: CDR1 SGHDT, CDR2 YYEEEE. The CDR3 runs to 14 residues.